This passage covers 10 T cell receptor beta chains from one sample sequenced in a study of CD4+ T cells in melanoma. The data were produced by immunoSEQ multiplex PCR, yet TCRdb's version contains in-frame clones alone and is incomplete. The sample lists some 110,000 clones, roughly 90% occurring once. Sequencing used peripheral blood. Receptor source: a human donor with melanoma.

This clone was observed once. The chain couples TRBV30 to TRBJ1-6; 7 nucleotides match TRBD1. The V segment lost 4 bases and the J segment 2 bases; nucleotides outside the gene matches: 2. Germline V CDR1 and CDR2: GTSNPN, SVGIG (reference sequence). This CDR3 comprises 14 residues. CDR3 nucleotides: TGTGCCTGGAACAGGGGCGCCTATAATTCACCCCTCCACTTT. It specifies CAWNRGAYNSPLHF.

V usage is TRBV5-1 and J usage is TRBJ1-2; 10 bases map to TRBD1. The CDR3 is 15 amino acids. From germline, CDR1 is SGHRS and CDR2 YFSETQ. J gave up 8 bases and V 4 bases, and 11 bases lay outside the gene matches. The CDR3 nucleotides read TGCGCCAGCAGCGAGAGACAGGGGGCCTCGGAAGGCTACACCTTC. Translation: CASSERQGASEGYTF.

V usage is TRBV11-3 and J usage is TRBJ2-7, with D perhaps TRBD1 (5 bases). V lost 5 bases and J 6 bases, leaving 11 bases between the germline ends. This CDR3 has 12 amino acids. Germline-derived CDR1 and CDR2 are SGHNT and YENEEA. CDR3 nucleotide sequence: TGTGCCAGCAGCAAAGGGCAGGGCGAGCAGTACTTC. Translating it yields CASSKGQGEQYF.

V and J are TRBV5-1 and TRBJ2-1; no clear D gene. This CDR3 is 16 amino acids long. Trimming removed 4 bases from V and 0 bases from J, with 14 bases in between. The germline gives CDR1 SGHRS, CDR2 YFSETQ. The CDR3: CASSPPLAASYNEQFF. CDR3 DNA sequence: TGCGCCAGCAGCCCGCCTTTGGCGGCCTCCTACAATGAGCAGTTCTTC.

This rearrangement joins TRBV4-1 to TRBJ2-2, with D uncertain. The CDR3 sequence is 18 residues long. V was cut by 0 bases and J by 1 base, with 15 bases left in between. Germline V gene sequence: CDR1 MGHRA, CDR2 YSYEKL. The CDR3 DNA sequence: TGCGCCAGCAGCCAAGAGTCGGTCGGCGGAGTGAACACCGGGGAGCTGTTTTTT. Residues: CASSQESVGGVNTGELFF.

The chain employs TRBV2 and TRBJ2-5; D perhaps matches TRBD1 (7 bases). The CDR3 sequence is 14 residues long. V was cut by 4 bases and J by 1 base, with 10 bases left in between. From germline, CDR1 is SNHLY and CDR2 FYNNEI. CDR3 nucleotide sequence: TGTGCCAGCAGTGTTCAGGGGGGCCAAGAGACCCAGTACTTC. Protein sequence: CASSVQGGQETQYF.

The CDR3 reads CASSLVGQSQYEQYF. The CDR3 DNA reads as TGTGCCAGCAGCTTGGTTGGACAGTCACAGTACGAGCAGTACTTC. The genes are TRBV5-5 and TRBJ2-7; D is possibly TRBD1 (6 bases). V was shortened by 0 bases and J by 4 bases, with 14 bases between the two germline ends. This CDR3 is built from 15 residues. In germline, CDR1 is SGHKS, CDR2 YYEKEE (reference sequence).

This chain joins TRBV5-5 and TRBJ1-4; D is perhaps TRBD1 (5 bases). This CDR3 comprises 15 residues. V shed 4 bases and J shed 11 bases, with 21 bases lying between them. From germline, CDR1 is SGHKS and CDR2 YYEKEE (reference sequence). CDR3 DNA: TGTGCCAGCAGCCCGGACGGGACCCGAACGGCGAAACTGTTTTTT. Residues: CASSPDGTRTAKLFF.

V is TRBV21-1 and J is TRBJ2-2; TRBD2, the D gene given by the table, was not confirmed from the DNA. TRBV21-1 has pseudogene status. The CDR3 runs to 15 residues. The CDR3 sequence: CASSKSGRAIGELFF. The CDR3 nucleotides are TGTGCCAGCAGCAAAAGCGGGAGGGCCATCGGGGAGCTGTTTTTT.

The rearrangement links TRBV10-3 to TRBJ2-5; D could derive from TRBD1 or TRBD2 (7 bases each). In germline, CDR1 is ENHRY, CDR2 SYGVKD. Between the trimmed V and J ends, which lost 3 bases and 5 bases, there was a span of 19 bases. The CDR3 is 16 residues long. The CDR3, as DNA: TGTGCCATCAGTGAACGACAGGGACTAAGTTTGGAGACCCAGTACTTC. Protein sequence: CAISERQGLSLETQYF.